These T cell receptor beta chains were read from a single sample in a study of T cell responses to AZD1222 COVID-19 vaccine. Sequencing was performed with immunoSEQ multiplex PCR; in TCRdb, only in-frame clones are kept and a portion is missing. The sample shows about 190,000 clones, 87% of them seen only once. The sequencing here drew on peripheral blood, taken on day 0 of MenACWY control vaccination. The receptor set was obtained from an adult in good health. Each CDR3 is given with its conserved first and last residue. The D gene is left open where the match is weak. Expanded clones are given a class, and other clones once, few, many or no size at all.

NA,TRBV15,TRBJ2-1,TRBD2,CATSGPSGRAGEQFF,TGTGCCACCAGCGGACCTAGCGGGAGGGCCGGTGAGCAGTTCTTC
NA,TRBV6-4,TRBJ2-7,NA,CASDQTYEQYF,TGTGCCAGCGATCAGACCTACGAGCAGTACTTC
NA,TRBV28,TRBJ1-5,NA,CASHTGDNQPQHF,TGTGCCAGCCACACAGGCGACAATCAGCCCCAGCATTTT
NA,TRBV6-2/TRBV6-3,TRBJ2-7,NA,CASSRTDPYEQYF,TGTGCCAGCAGCCGGACGGACCCCTACGAGCAGTACTTC
NA,TRBV5-6,TRBJ2-7,TRBD2,CASSLWSSGSLAKQYF,TGTGCCAGCAGCTTGTGGTCTAGCGGGAGCCTAGCCAAGCAGTACTTC
NA,TRBV28,TRBJ2-1,NA,CASSFSGYNEQFF,TGTGCCAGCAGTTTTTCCGGCTACAATGAGCAGTTCTTC
NA,TRBV7-9,TRBJ2-2,NA,CASSPPGELFF,TGTGCCAGCAGCCCCCCCGGGGAGCTGTTTTTT
few,TRBV30,TRBJ2-3,TRBD1,CAWSTKGQGGDTQYF,TGTGCCTGGAGTACAAAGGGACAGGGTGGAGATACGCAGTATTTT
NA,TRBV9,TRBJ2-7,NA,CASSPTHSDEQYF,TGTGCCAGCAGTCCGACTCATTCCGACGAGCAGTACTTC
once,TRBV30,TRBJ2-3,NA,CAWSALGGDTDTQYF,TGTGCCTGGAGTGCACTAGGAGGGGACACAGATACGCAGTATTTT
NA,TRBV9,TRBJ2-3,NA,CASSVAAPDTQYF,TGTGCCAGCAGCGTAGCAGCACCAGATACGCAGTATTTT
NA,TRBV19,TRBJ2-1,TRBD2,CASSPLAGEYNEQFF,TGTGCCAGTAGCCCCCTAGCGGGAGAATACAATGAGCAGTTCTTC
NA,TRBV28,TRBJ1-6,TRBD1,CASSLARTGDQSLHF,TGTGCCAGCAGTTTAGCACGGACAGGGGATCAGAGCCTCCACTTT
NA,TRBV28,TRBJ2-2,NA,CASSLRHGYTGELFF,TGTGCCAGCAGTTTAAGGCACGGATACACCGGGGAGCTGTTTTTT
NA,TRBV2,TRBJ1-5,NA,CASREVRGNQPQHF,TGTGCCAGTCGGGAGGTTAGGGGCAATCAGCCCCAGCATTTT
NA,TRBV6-4,TRBJ2-7,NA,CASTQGRSEQYF,TGTGCCAGCACCCAGGGTAGATCCGAGCAGTACTTC
once,TRBV27,TRBJ2-7,NA,CASRPLQSSYEQYF,TGTGCCAGCAGGCCCCTACAGAGCTCCTACGAGCAGTACTTC
once,TRBV19,TRBJ1-5,NA,CASSIWGNQPQHF,TGTGCCAGTAGTATTTGGGGAAATCAGCCCCAGCATTTT
NA,TRBV7-2,TRBJ1-3,NA,CASSTISGTIYF,TGTGCCAGCAGCACTATTAGTGGCACCATATATTTT
NA,TRBV2,TRBJ2-1,TRBD2,CASRESGSRYNEQFF,TGTGCCAGCAGAGAGAGCGGGAGCCGCTACAATGAGCAGTTCTTC
NA,TRBV9,TRBJ2-1,NA,CASGAREQFF,TGTGCCAGCGGCGCCCGTGAGCAGTTCTTC
NA,TRBV2,TRBJ2-2,NA,CASRVNTGELFF,TGTGCCAGCAGGGTCAACACCGGGGAGCTGTTTTTT
NA,TRBV4-1,TRBJ1-3,TRBD1,CASSQQTTGFGNTIYF,TGCGCCAGCAGCCAGCAGACGACAGGGTTCGGAAACACCATATATTTT
NA,TRBV7-9,TRBJ1-5,NA,CASSFGQIQPQHF,TGTGCCAGCAGCTTCGGACAGATTCAGCCCCAGCATTTT
NA,TRBV7-9,TRBJ1-2,NA,CASSGEGSYNYGYTF,TGTGCCAGCAGCGGGGAAGGGTCCTATAACTATGGCTACACCTTC
NA,TRBV3-1/TRBV3-2,TRBJ2-2,NA,CASSQVRFVAENTGELFF,TGTGCCAGCAGCCAAGTTCGATTTGTAGCGGAGAACACCGGGGAGCTGTTTTTT
NA,TRBV27,TRBJ2-5,TRBD2,CASRVTSGRGETQYF,TGTGCCAGCAGGGTGACTAGCGGGAGGGGAGAGACCCAGTACTTC
once,TRBV13,TRBJ1-3,NA,CASSTRVLSGNTIYF,TGTGCCAGCAGCACCCGGGTCCTCTCTGGAAACACCATATATTTT
NA,TRBV5-1,TRBJ2-5,NA,CASSLNGGTETQYF,TGCGCCAGCAGCTTGAATGGGGGGACAGAGACCCAGTACTTC
NA,TRBV5-1,TRBJ2-1,TRBD1,CASSARQGANNEQFF,TGCGCCAGCAGCGCAAGACAGGGGGCGAACAATGAGCAGTTCTTC
NA,TRBV6-6,TRBJ2-7,NA,CASSQRVGDPEQYF,TGTGCCAGCAGTCAACGGGTCGGCGACCCCGAGCAGTACTTC
once,TRBV5-5,TRBJ2-7,TRBD1,CASSQRQGGYEQYF,TGTGCCAGCAGCCAGAGACAGGGCGGGTACGAGCAGTACTTC
NA,TRBV19,TRBJ2-7,NA,CASSLGTSYEQYF,TGTGCCAGTAGTTTGGGGACTTCCTACGAGCAGTACTTC
NA,TRBV6-5,TRBJ1-5,TRBD1,CASRRQGNQPQHF,TGTGCCAGCAGGAGACAGGGGAATCAGCCCCAGCATTTT
NA,TRBV7-3,TRBJ1-1,TRBD1,CASSRTGVNTEAFF,TGTGCCAGCTCTCGGACAGGGGTGAACACTGAAGCTTTCTTT
NA,TRBV12-3/TRBV12-4,TRBJ1-2,NA,CASSLGYDTNF,TGTGCCAGCAGTTTAGGGTATGATACCAACTTC
once,TRBV20-1,TRBJ2-1,NA,CSARDRYQFF,TGCAGTGCTAGAGATAGGTACCAGTTCTTC
NA,TRBV3-1/TRBV3-2,TRBJ2-1,NA,CASSQDGGSRTNEQFF,TGTGCCAGCAGCCAAGATGGCGGGTCCCGGACGAATGAGCAGTTCTTC
once,TRBV12-3/TRBV12-4,TRBJ2-2,NA,CAAGQGYGELFF,TGTGCCGCAGGGCAGGGGTACGGGGAGCTGTTTTTT
NA,TRBV7-9,TRBJ1-2,NA,CASSLAFGQEGGYTF,TGTGCCAGCAGCTTAGCTTTCGGGCAGGAAGGCGGCTACACCTTC
NA,TRBV6-2/TRBV6-3,TRBJ1-5,NA,CASSYSTRGGNQPQHF,TGTGCCAGCAGTTACTCAACCCGAGGGGGCAATCAGCCCCAGCATTTT
NA,TRBV19,TRBJ1-2,NA,CASSIPGRSNYGYTF,TGTGCCAGTAGTATCCCGGGACGGTCAAACTATGGCTACACCTTC
NA,TRBV28,TRBJ2-7,TRBD2,CASSFRRGDKIGF,TGTGCCAGCAGTTTCAGGCGGGGGGACAAAATCGGCTTC
NA,TRBV5-5,TRBJ2-7,NA,CASSLDGGSYYEQYF,TGTGCCAGCAGCTTGGATGGCGGAAGCTACTACGAGCAGTACTTC
NA,TRBV19,TRBJ2-7,NA,CASSVQGGSYEQYF,TGTGCCAGTAGTGTACAGGGAGGATCCTACGAGCAGTACTTC
NA,TRBV29-1,TRBJ2-3,NA,CSVDEARGSSTDTQYF,TGCAGCGTTGATGAAGCAAGGGGGTCTAGCACAGATACGCAGTATTTT
few,TRBV4-1,TRBJ2-7,NA,CASSLTETYEQYF,TGCGCCAGCAGCCTCACAGAGACCTACGAGCAGTACTTC
NA,TRBV3-1/TRBV3-2,TRBJ1-4,NA,CASSQEGRQSEKLFF,TGTGCCAGCAGCCAAGAGGGTCGTCAGTCCGAAAAACTGTTTTTT
NA,TRBV5-6,TRBJ2-7,NA,CASSAGGYEQYF,TGTGCCAGCAGTGCGGGTGGTTATGAGCAGTACTTC
NA,TRBV4-3,TRBJ1-2,NA,CASSQDSTGADGYTF,TGCGCCAGCAGCCAAGACTCTACAGGTGCTGATGGCTACACCTTC
NA,TRBV13,TRBJ2-7,NA,CASSLPEVTEEQYF,TGTGCCAGCAGCTTACCCGAAGTAACGGAGGAGCAGTACTTC
NA,TRBV24-1,TRBJ2-1,NA,CATSDFPGSSYNEQFF,TGTGCCACCAGTGATTTCCCGGGGAGCTCCTACAATGAGCAGTTCTTC
NA,TRBV28,TRBJ1-2,NA,CASTTGRHGYTF,TGTGCCAGCACCACGGGCAGACATGGCTACACCTTC
NA,TRBV9,TRBJ2-5,TRBD2,CASSFGTSGKKQETQYF,TGTGCCAGCAGCTTCGGGACTAGCGGAAAAAAACAAGAGACCCAGTACTTC
NA,TRBV5-4,TRBJ1-5,NA,CASSLEDGPQHF,TGTGCCAGCAGCTTGGAGGACGGGCCCCAGCATTTT